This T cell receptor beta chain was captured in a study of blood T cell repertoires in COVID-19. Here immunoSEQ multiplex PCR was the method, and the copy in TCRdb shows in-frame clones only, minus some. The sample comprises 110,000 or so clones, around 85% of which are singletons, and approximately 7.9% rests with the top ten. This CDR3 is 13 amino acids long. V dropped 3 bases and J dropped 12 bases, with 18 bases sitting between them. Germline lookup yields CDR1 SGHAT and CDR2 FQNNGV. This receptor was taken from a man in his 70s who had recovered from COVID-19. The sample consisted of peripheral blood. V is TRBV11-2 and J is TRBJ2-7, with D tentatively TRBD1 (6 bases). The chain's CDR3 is CASSLVGTMERYF. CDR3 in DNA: TGTGCCAGCAGCTTGGTTGGGACAATGGAACGGTACTTC.